Sequencing of this T cell receptor beta chain was carried out in a study of blood T cell repertoires in COVID-19. Germline loops: CDR1 MDHEN, CDR2 SYDVKM. V shed 8 bases, J shed 4 bases, and the junction held 6 bases outside the gene matches. The CDR3 length is 14 residues. Under the authors' procedure: Amplifying reference gene primers gave estimates of nucleated cell counts. Assay: immunoSEQ multiplex PCR; the TCRdb copy retains only in-frame clones and omits some. V and J calls and clone size are copied from that table; D and trimming were computed from the DNA. The repertoire holds roughly 75,000 clones, 85% seen once, with around a tenth in the top ten. This clone was seen only a few times.

Sample: peripheral blood. The clonotype was recovered from a man aged 50 to 59 with COVID-19, enrolled during active disease. The V call is TRBV28, the J call TRBJ2-7, with 12 bases lining up with TRBD2. The chain's CDR3 is CASGRTSGIYEQYF. For the CDR3, the DNA is TGTGCCAGCGGGAGGACTAGCGGGATATACGAGCAGTACTTC. The full variable domain, in which reference TRBV28 and TRBJ2-7 provide the parts outside the CDR3, is DVKVTQSSRYLVKRTGEKVFLECVQDMDHENMFWYRQDPGLGLRLIYFSYDVKMKEKGDIPEGYSVSREKKERFSLILESASTNQTSMYLCASGRTSGIYEQYFGPGTRLTVT.